This TCR beta chain is from a study of early T cells in non-severe SARS-CoV-2 infection. One entry per CDR3 protein, called by TCRdb with MiXCR from the 5' RACE reads. The data contain approximately 100,000 distinct CDR3 sequences, 14% of them singletons. This clonotype was detected a few times. Between the trimmed V and J ends, which lost 3 bases and 6 bases, there was a span of 8 bases. The CDR3 loop spans 12 amino acids. Germline loops: CDR1 MDHEN, CDR2 SYDVKM. Sequenced sample: whole blood. This receptor was taken from an adult who was a healthcare worker with PCR-confirmed SARS-CoV-2 infection or an uninfected control (not recorded which). This chain uses TRBV28 with TRBJ1-1, with D hard to call. In DNA form, the CDR3 reads TGTGCCAGCAGTTTTCCCCTCGCTGAAGCTTTCTTT. Residues: CASSFPLAEAFF.